The clone carrying this T cell receptor beta chain was detected once. The CDR3 has 14 residues. J lost 2 bases, V lost 5 bases, and 5 bases had no gene match. Germline V CDR1 and CDR2: SGHRS, YFSETQ. This entry comes from a study of blood T cell repertoires in COVID-19. Study details: Some COVID-19 samples were acute and others convalescent; all came from the United States, Italy and Spain. T cells, B-cell-depleted T cells, or PBMCs provided the cDNA or gDNA that served as material.

Original methodology: Estimates of nucleated cell counts were drawn from the amplification of reference gene primers. Here immunoSEQ multiplex PCR was the method, and the copy in TCRdb shows in-frame clones only, minus some. D and trimming come from the DNA, and the V and J calls and clone size come from that table. This table has around 77,000 clones, about 76% appearing once. This TCR was recovered from a woman of 80 years or more with active or convalescent COVID-19. The specimen was peripheral blood. The J gene is TRBJ2-7, the V gene TRBV5-1; 9 positions agree with TRBD1. The DNA of the CDR3 is TGCGCCAGCAGTATTAACAGGGGGCCCTACGAGCAGTACTTC. The encoded protein is CASSINRGPYEQYF.